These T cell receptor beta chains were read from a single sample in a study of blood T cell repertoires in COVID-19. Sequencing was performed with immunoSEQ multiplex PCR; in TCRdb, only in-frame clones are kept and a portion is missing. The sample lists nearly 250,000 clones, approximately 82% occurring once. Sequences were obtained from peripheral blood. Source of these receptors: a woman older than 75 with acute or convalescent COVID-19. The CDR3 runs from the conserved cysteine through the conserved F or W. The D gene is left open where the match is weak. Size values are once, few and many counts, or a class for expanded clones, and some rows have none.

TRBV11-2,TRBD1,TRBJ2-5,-,CASSFGQGETQYF,TGTGCCAGCAGCTTCGGACAGGGTGAGACCCAGTACTTC
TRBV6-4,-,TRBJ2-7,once,CASSEHRTYEQYF,TGTGCCAGCAGCGAGCACCGGACTTACGAGCAGTACTTC
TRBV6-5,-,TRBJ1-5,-,CASSDRYLRTQHF,TGTGCCAGCTCCGACAGGTACCTGAGGACCCAGCATTTT
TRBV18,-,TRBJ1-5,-,CASSPPARGPYSNQPQHF,TGTGCCAGCTCACCACCGGCCAGGGGACCATATAGCAATCAGCCCCAGCATTTT
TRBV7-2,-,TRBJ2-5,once,CASSPTYQETQYF,TGTGCCAGCAGCCCGACTTACCAAGAGACCCAGTACTTC
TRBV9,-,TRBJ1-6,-,CASSAAPNRVSPLHF,TGTGCCAGCAGCGCCGCCCCGAACAGGGTTTCACCCCTCCACTTT
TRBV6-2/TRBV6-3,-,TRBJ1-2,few,CASSYGSSWAYGYTF,TGTGCCAGCAGTTACGGTAGTTCCTGGGCATATGGCTACACCTTC
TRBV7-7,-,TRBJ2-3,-,CASSLGSAGGPQYF,TGTGCCAGCAGCTTAGGGTCTGCCGGGGGACCGCAGTATTTT
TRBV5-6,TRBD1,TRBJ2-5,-,CASSFFDMKDRYQETQYF,TGTGCCAGCAGCTTCTTTGACATGAAGGACAGGTACCAAGAGACCCAGTACTTC
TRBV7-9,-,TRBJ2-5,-,CASSFRGPTGLEETQYF,TGTGCCAGCAGCTTTAGGGGCCCCACAGGGCTTGAAGAGACCCAGTACTTC
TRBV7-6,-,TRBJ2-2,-,CASSLTHHPWGEHNTGELFF,TGTGCCAGCAGCTTGACCCATCACCCCTGGGGGGAACACAACACCGGGGAGCTGTTTTTT
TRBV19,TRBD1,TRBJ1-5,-,CASSIGQGVRGNQPQHF,TGTGCCAGTAGTATTGGGCAGGGGGTTCGTGGCAATCAGCCCCAGCATTTT
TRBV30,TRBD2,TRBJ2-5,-,CAWGRTSGIETQYF,TGTGCCTGGGGTCGGACTAGCGGGATTGAGACCCAGTACTTC
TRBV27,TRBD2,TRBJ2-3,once,CASSFSTLDRHGTSGGPPPDTQYF,TGTGCCAGCAGTTTCTCCACCTTGGACAGGCACGGGACTAGCGGGGGGCCGCCCCCAGATACGCAGTATTTT
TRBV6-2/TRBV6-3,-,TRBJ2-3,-,CASSQRTGSTDTQYF,TGTGCCAGCAGTCAACGGACTGGAAGCACAGATACGCAGTATTTT
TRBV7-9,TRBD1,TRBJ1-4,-,CASSSQGASNEKLFF,TGTGCCAGCAGCTCCCAGGGGGCGTCTAATGAAAAACTGTTTTTT
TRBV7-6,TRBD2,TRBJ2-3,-,CASSPPSGRTDTQYF,TGTGCCAGCAGCCCCCCCAGCGGGAGAACAGATACGCAGTATTTT
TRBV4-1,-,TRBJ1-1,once,CASSQDLPSWGHKNTEAFF,TGCGCCAGCAGCCAAGACCTCCCCTCTTGGGGACACAAAAACACTGAAGCTTTCTTT